A single sample gave rise to the 9 T cell receptor beta chains below, sequenced in a study of T cells in tumors after PD-1 blockade. Here immunoSEQ multiplex PCR was the method, and the copy in TCRdb shows in-frame clones only, minus some. The sample has around 25,000 clones; over 80% are singletons. The sample consisted of PBMCs, taken after anti-PD-1 treatment. The receptors originated from a human donor with basal cell carcinoma.

The J gene is TRBJ2-2, the V gene TRBV9; D tentatively reads TRBD1 or TRBD2 (5 bases each). CDR1 is SGDLS, CDR2 YYNGEE, per germline. This CDR3 region has 15 residues. V dropped 3 bases and J dropped 4 bases, with 13 bases sitting between them. Written as DNA, the CDR3 is TGTGCCAGCAGCGGTGAGGGGCTACTCACCGGGGAGCTGTTTTTT. Residues: CASSGEGLLTGELFF.

This clone was observed a single time. The chain links TRBV3-1 (or the pseudogene TRBV3-2) to TRBJ1-1; TRBD1 agrees at 8 bases. The CDR3 is made up of 16 amino acids. After removal of 2 bases from V and 1 base from J, the junction contained 6 bases not matched to a gene. The germline V gene encodes CDR1 LGHDT and CDR2 YNNKEL (reference sequence). The CDR3 bases are TGTGCCAGCAGCCAATCGGACAGGGCCTCGAACACTGAAGCTTTCTTT. Its protein product is CASSQSDRASNTEAFF.

A few counts support this clone. This sequence joins TRBV28 and TRBJ2-3, with 10 bases lining up with TRBD2. The CDR3 loop spans 17 amino acids. Losses at the gene ends were 3 bases for V and 1 base for J; bases not matched to a gene: 7. Germline V gives CDR1 MDHEN, CDR2 SYDVKM. The CDR3 region is CASSFFSGGSRTDTQYF. The CDR3 DNA reads as TGTGCCAGCAGTTTTTTTAGCGGGGGGTCGCGCACAGATACGCAGTATTTT.

The chain is built from TRBV3-1 (or the pseudogene TRBV3-2) and TRBJ1-3, with D unclear. V was clipped by 1 base and J by 4 bases, with 5 bases between them. The CDR3 runs to 13 residues. Looked up from germline, CDR1 is LGHDT and CDR2 is YNNKEL (reference sequence). The CDR3 DNA sequence: TGTGCCAGCAGCCAAGGCCCAGGAAACACCATATATTTT. Translation: CASSQGPGNTIYF.

The V gene is TRBV9, the J gene TRBJ1-2; 7 bases fit TRBD1. Unmatched junction bases numbered 12, after V lost 3 bases and J lost 7 bases. The CDR3 sequence is 15 residues long. CDR1 is SGDLS, CDR2 YYNGEE, per germline. CDR3 amino acids: CASSGETGRGSGYTF. CDR3 nucleotide sequence: TGTGCCAGCAGCGGTGAGACAGGGAGGGGGAGTGGCTACACCTTC.

Sample share makes this clone medium-sized. The V call is TRBV7-8, the J call TRBJ2-3; 7 nucleotides match TRBD2. J lost 0 bases, V lost 2 bases, and 11 bases had no gene match. Germline-derived CDR1 and CDR2 are SGHVS and FQNEAQ. The CDR3 covers 18 residues. The DNA for the CDR3 is TGTGCCAGCAGCTTAAGTCTCGGGCCAGCGGGGAGCACAGATACGCAGTATTTT. Protein product: CASSLSLGPAGSTDTQYF.

The rearrangement joins TRBV20-1 to TRBJ1-6, with unresolved D. Germline CDR1 is DFQATT and CDR2 is SNEGSKA (reference sequence). Deletions cut 3 bases from V and 5 bases from J, with 11 bases between. The CDR3 totals 14 residues. This CDR3 is CSASSQINNSPLHF. CDR3 nucleotides: TGCAGTGCTAGTTCGCAGATAAATAATTCACCCCTCCACTTT.

The chain employs TRBV19 and TRBJ2-5; 7 positions match TRBD1. There are 13 residues in the CDR3. CDR1 and CDR2 from the germline V gene are LNHDA and SQIVND (reference sequence). Trimming at V came to 4 bases and at J to 3 bases, leaving 2 bases not matched to a gene. DNA of the CDR3: TGTGCCAGTAGTAGGCAGGGGGAAGAGACCCAGTACTTC. Protein sequence: CASSRQGEETQYF.

V usage is TRBV14 and J usage is TRBJ2-3; 9 positions match TRBD2. V lost 0 bases, J lost 3 bases, and 7 bases stayed unmatched. This CDR3 contains 17 residues. The germline CDR1 and CDR2 sequences are SGHDN and FVKESK. The CDR3 DNA reads as TGTGCCAGCAGCCAAGATGTTCTCCTAGCGGGGACAGATACGCAGTATTTT. Amino acids: CASSQDVLLAGTDTQYF. The full variable domain, completed using reference TRBV14 and TRBJ2-3, is EAGVTQFPSHSVIEKGQTVTLRCDPISGHDNLYWYRRVMGKEIKFLLHFVKESKQDESGMPNNRFLAERTGGTYSTLKVQPAELEDSGVYFCASSQDVLLAGTDTQYFGPGTRLTVL.